The clone carrying this TCR beta chain was detected only once. Its antigen remains unidentified. This entry is derived from a study of T cell therapy after organ transplantation. V lost 6 bases, J lost 3 bases, and 5 bases stayed unmatched. The CDR3 sequence is 15 residues long. Germline CDR1 reads MNHNY; CDR2 reads SVGAGI (reference sequence). TCRdb's copy holds only in-frame clones and misses some; the assay was immunoSEQ multiplex PCR. This sample has 50,000 or so clones, with 94% found just once. Whole-study results and caveats: Post-therapy CD8 clonality change correlated inversely with pretherapy clonality.

This TCR was recovered from a human patient who had received a solid organ transplant and had CMV disease. The material was CD8+ T cells from blood, obtained before autologous CMV-specific T cell therapy. J is TRBJ2-2 and V is TRBV6-6, with TRBD1 matching over 9 bases. The CDR3 DNA follows: TGTGCCAGCAGCCCAGGGGACAGGGACACCGGGGAGCTGTTTTTT. It is translated as CASSPGDRDTGELFF.